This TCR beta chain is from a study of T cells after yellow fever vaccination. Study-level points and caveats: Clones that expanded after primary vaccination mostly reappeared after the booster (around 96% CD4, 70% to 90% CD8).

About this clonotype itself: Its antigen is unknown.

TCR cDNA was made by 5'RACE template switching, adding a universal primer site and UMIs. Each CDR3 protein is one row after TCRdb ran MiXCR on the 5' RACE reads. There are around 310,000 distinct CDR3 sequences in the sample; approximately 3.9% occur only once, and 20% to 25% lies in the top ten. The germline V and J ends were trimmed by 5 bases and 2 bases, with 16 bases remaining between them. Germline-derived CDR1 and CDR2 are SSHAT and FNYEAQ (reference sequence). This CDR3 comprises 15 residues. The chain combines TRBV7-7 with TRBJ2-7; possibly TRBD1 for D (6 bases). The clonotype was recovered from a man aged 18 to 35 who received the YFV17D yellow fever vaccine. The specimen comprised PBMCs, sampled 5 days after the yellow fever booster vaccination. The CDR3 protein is CASSPLTGGPYEQYF. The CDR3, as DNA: TGTGCCAGCAGCCCGTTGACAGGCGGACCCTACGAGCAGTACTTC.